This TCR beta chain was obtained from a study of cytomegalovirus exposure and HLA in healthy donors. Findings and caveats of the study: DRB1 had the most TCR associations and HLA-C the fewest, a later analysis found, with rates varying by HLA locus.

Germline V gene data show CDR1 as LNHDA and CDR2 as SQIVND (reference sequence). This CDR3 has 12 residues. The germline V and J ends were trimmed by 1 base and 7 bases, with 5 bases remaining between them. PCR was performed using 60 Vbeta and 13 Jbeta primers. Data came from immunoSEQ multiplex PCR; TCRdb stores just in-frame clones and leaves some out. Found here are under 200,000 clones, around 80% of them singletons; the top ten hold around 4.1%. The donors were healthy bone marrow donors. About this clone itself: Its antigen is unidentified.

The clonotype was recovered from a woman in her forties or fifties in good health and CMV-seropositive. The chain is built from TRBV19 and TRBJ1-5; D call uncertain. The sample was PBMCs. CDR3 sequence: CASSIGGQPQHF. CDR3 nucleotides: TGTGCCAGTAGTATAGGAGGACAGCCCCAGCATTTT.